The present entry profiles one T cell receptor beta chain with its context. Germline loops: CDR1 SQVTM, CDR2 ANQGSEA. The CDR3 runs 15 residues. V trimming: 6 bases; J trimming: 3 bases; junction bases outside the gene matches: 13. The repertoire was sequenced with immunoSEQ multiplex PCR; TCRdb's copy has only in-frame clones and lacks some. Of 150,000 to 200,000 clones listed, roughly 90% are singletons. This specimen comes from a study of blood T cell repertoires in COVID-19. The overall study: Samples of COVID-19 (acute and convalescent) were obtained from the United States, Italy and Spain.

The genes are TRBV29-1 and TRBJ1-1; 7 nucleotides agree with TRBD1. The sequence was obtained from a woman aged 45-60 years who had recovered from COVID-19. Material: PBMCs or T cells enriched from blood (not recorded which). For the CDR3, the DNA is TGCAGCGTGGCGTCCCCCCGGGACAGCTACACTGAAGCTTTCTTT. Translating gives CSVASPRDSYTEAFF.